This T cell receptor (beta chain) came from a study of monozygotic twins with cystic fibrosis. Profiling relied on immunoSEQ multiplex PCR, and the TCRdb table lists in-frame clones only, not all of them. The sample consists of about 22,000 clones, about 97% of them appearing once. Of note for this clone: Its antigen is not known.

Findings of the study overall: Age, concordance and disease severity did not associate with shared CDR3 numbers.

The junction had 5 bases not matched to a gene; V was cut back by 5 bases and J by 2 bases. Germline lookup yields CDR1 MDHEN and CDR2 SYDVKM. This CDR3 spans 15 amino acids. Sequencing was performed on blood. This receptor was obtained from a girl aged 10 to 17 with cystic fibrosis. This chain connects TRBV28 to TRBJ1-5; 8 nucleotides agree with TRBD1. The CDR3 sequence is CASSPDRVGNQPQHF. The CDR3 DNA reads TGTGCCAGCAGTCCGGACAGGGTAGGCAATCAGCCCCAGCATTTT.